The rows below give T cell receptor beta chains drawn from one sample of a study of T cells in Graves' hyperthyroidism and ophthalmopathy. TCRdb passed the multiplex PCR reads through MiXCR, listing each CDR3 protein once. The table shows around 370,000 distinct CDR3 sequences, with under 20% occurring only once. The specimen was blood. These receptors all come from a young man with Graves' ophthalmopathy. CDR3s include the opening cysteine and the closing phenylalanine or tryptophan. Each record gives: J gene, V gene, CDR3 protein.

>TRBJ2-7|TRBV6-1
CASRDIQTGGVSYEQYF
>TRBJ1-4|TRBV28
CASSLSGEAKLFF
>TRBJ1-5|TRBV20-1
CSARVVNRDGSNQPQHF
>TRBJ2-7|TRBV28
CASREDRAISYEQYF
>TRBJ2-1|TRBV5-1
CASSLVGDTTQFF
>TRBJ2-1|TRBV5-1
CASSLGPSDTYNEQFF
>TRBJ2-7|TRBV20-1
CSATPSRSPYEQYF
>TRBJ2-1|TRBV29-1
CSGTRELYNEQFF
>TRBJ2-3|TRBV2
CASSEVRTDTQYF
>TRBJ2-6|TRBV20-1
CSARDSGPRRGANVLTF
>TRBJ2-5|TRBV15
CATSRVQETQYF
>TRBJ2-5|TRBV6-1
CASSQLADQETQYF
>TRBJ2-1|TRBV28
CASSSPAGGTNNEQFF
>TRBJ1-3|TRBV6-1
CASSGLGNTIYF
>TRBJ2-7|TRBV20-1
CSAYGLGGYEQYF
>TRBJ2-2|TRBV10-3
CAISERELGEPWGELFF
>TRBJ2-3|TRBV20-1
CSARGTYTDTQYF
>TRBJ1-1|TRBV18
CASSRAKDSPNTEAFF
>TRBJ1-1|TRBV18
CASSDPVSLKTEAFF
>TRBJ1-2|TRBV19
CASSIDRDYGYTF
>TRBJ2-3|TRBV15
CATNPGGSSDTQYF
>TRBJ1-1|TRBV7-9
CASSGQLRVLNTEAFF
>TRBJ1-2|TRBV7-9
CASSLTRTSGYTF
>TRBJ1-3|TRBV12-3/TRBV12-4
CSSSSQSSGNTIYF
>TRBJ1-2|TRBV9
CASSVADSPNYGYTF
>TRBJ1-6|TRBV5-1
CASSFYRVDSPLHF
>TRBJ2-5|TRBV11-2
CASSLGGSQETQYF
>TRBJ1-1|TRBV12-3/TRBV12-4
CASSLPGQGTEAFF
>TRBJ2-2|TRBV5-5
CASSWGQGTGELFF
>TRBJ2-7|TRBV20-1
CSAPVLDYEQYF
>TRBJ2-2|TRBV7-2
CASSLGDRDTGELFF
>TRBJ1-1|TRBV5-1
CASSLGDRANTEAFF
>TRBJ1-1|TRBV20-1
CSAAFLGEAFF
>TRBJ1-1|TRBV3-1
CASSSGAETEAFF
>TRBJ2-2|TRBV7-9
CASSQRGLNTGELFF
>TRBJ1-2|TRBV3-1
CASSQDLGSSFYGYTF
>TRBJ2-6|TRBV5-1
CASAGTALNSGANVLTF
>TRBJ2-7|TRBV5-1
CASSSGYTYEQYF
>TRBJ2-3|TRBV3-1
CASSQDRGADTQYF
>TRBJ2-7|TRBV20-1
CSARRVYSYEQYF
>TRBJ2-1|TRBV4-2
CASSQETAGVPNNEQFF
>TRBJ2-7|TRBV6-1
CASSLRTGSYEQYF